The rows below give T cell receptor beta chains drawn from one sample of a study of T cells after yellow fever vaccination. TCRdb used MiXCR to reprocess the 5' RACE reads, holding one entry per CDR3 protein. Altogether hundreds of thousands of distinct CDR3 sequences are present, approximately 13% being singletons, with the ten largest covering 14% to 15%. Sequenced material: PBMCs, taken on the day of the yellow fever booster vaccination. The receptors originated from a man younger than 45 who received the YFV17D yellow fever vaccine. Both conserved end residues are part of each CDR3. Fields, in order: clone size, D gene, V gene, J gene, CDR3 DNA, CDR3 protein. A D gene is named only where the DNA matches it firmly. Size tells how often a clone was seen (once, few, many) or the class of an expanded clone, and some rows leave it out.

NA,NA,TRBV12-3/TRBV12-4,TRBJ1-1,TGTGCCAGCAGTTTAAGTTGGGGATTATCGGGGAACACTGAAGCTTTCTTT,CASSLSWGLSGNTEAFF
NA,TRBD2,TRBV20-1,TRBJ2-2,TGCAGTGCTAGAAATCTAGCGGGGCCCGCCGGGGAGCTGTTTTTT,CSARNLAGPAGELFF
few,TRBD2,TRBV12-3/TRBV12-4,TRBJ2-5,TGTGCCAGCAGTTCCCGTCGGGGCCGGAGACTAGCGGGGGCCCAAGAGACCCAGTACTTC,CASSSRRGRRLAGAQETQYF
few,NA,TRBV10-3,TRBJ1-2,TGTGCCATCAGTGAGTCTGGGGAGTATGGCTACACCTTC,CAISESGEYGYTF
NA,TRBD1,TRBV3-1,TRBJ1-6,TGTGCCAGCAGCCAAGATCGAGCGCCCAGGGGGTCCTATAATTCACCCCTCCACTTT,CASSQDRAPRGSYNSPLHF
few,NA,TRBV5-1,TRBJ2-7,TGCGCCAGCAGCGCCTTAACTACCCACGAGCAGTACTTC,CASSALTTHEQYF
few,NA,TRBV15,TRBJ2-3,TGTGCCACCAGCAGAGACGGGATCCGCCGGGATACGCAGTATTTT,CATSRDGIRRDTQYF
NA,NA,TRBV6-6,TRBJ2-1,TGTGCCAGCAGTTCGGGGGGCCGTGAGCAGTTCTTC,CASSSGGREQFF
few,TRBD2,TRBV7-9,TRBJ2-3,TGTGCCAGCAGCTTAGCAGCGGGAGCTCAAGATACGCAGTATTTT,CASSLAAGAQDTQYF
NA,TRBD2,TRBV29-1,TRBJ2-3,TGCAGCGTAGCGGGAGACCTCACAGATACGCAGTATTTT,CSVAGDLTDTQYF
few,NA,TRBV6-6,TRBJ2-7,TGTGCCACCGCAAGCGACGAGCAGTACTTC,CATASDEQYF
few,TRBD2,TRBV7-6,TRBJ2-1,TGTGCCAGCAGCTTAATGGACGGGGCGGGAGGAGTCAATGAGCAGTTCTTC,CASSLMDGAGGVNEQFF
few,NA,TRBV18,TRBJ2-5,TGTGCCAGCTCACCACAGACTAGACAAGAGACCCAGTACTTC,CASSPQTRQETQYF
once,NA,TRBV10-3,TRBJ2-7,TGTGCCACTCGGGGGCAACACGCCTACGAGCAGTACTTC,CATRGQHAYEQYF
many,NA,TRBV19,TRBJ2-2,TGTGCCAGTAGTATTCGCACCGGGGAGCTGTTTTTT,CASSIRTGELFF
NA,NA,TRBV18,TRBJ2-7,TGTGCCAGCTCACCATTCGAGGGGCAGTTAGGCTACGAGCAGTACTTC,CASSPFEGQLGYEQYF
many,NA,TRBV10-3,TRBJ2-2,TGTGCCATCAGTGTGGGTTCCGGGACCGGGGAGCTGTTTTTT,CAISVGSGTGELFF
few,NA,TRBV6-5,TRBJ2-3,TGTGCCAGCAGTTACGATAAACAGGGTAGGGACACAGATACGCAGTATTTT,CASSYDKQGRDTDTQYF
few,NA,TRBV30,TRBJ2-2,TGTGCCTGGAGTGACTTTCCCGGGACCGGGGAGCTGTTTTTT,CAWSDFPGTGELFF
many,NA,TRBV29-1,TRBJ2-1,TGCAGCGTTTACTTAGGGTTAGGAGAGCAGTTCTTC,CSVYLGLGEQFF
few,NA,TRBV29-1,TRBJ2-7,TGCAGCGTCCCCGACGGTTTAAGGGGCGAGCAGTACTTC,CSVPDGLRGEQYF
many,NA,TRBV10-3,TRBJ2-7,TGTGCCATCGGCCTGGACAGATCCTACGAGCAGTACTTC,CAIGLDRSYEQYF
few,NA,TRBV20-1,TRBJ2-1,TGCAGTGCTAGTGTTCAAAGGGGAGGCGAGCAGTTCTTC,CSASVQRGGEQFF
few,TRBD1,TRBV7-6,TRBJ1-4,TGTGCCAGCAGCCTTAACAGGGGAGGGGGCGAAAAACTGTTTTTT,CASSLNRGGGEKLFF
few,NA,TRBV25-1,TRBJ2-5,TGTGCCAGCAGTATGCATTCAACCCAAGAGACCCAGTACTTC,CASSMHSTQETQYF
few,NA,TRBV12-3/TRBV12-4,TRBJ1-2,TGTGCCAGCAGAAACCTAGAATATGGCTACACCTTC,CASRNLEYGYTF
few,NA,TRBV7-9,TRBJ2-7,TGTGCCAGCAGATCAACAGGTGACGAGCAGTACTTC,CASRSTGDEQYF
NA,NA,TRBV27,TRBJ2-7,TGTGCCAGCAGTTTTGTCAGTAATAGAGGGGGGCAGTACTTC,CASSFVSNRGGQYF
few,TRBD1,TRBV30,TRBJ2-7,TGTGCCTGGAACGGGTGGACAGGGAGGTCCTACGAGCAGTACTTC,CAWNGWTGRSYEQYF
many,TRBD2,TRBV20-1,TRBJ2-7,TGCAGTGCTAGATCCGGACTAGCGGGTGAGCAGTACTTC,CSARSGLAGEQYF
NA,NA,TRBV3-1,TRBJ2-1,TGTGCCAGCAGCCAAGCTAGCACTCTCTCCTACAATGAGCAGTTCTTC,CASSQASTLSYNEQFF
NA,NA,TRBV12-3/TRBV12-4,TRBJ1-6,TGTGCCAGCAGTCCCCGACAGACGGATAATTCACCCCTCCACTTT,CASSPRQTDNSPLHF
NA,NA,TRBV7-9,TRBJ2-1,TGTGCCAGTGACTTGGGTTCTGAGCAGTTCTTC,CASDLGSEQFF
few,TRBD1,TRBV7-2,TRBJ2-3,TGTGCCAGCAGCTCCACAGGGGGGGATACGCAGTATTTT,CASSSTGGDTQYF
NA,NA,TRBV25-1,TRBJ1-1,TGTGCCAGCAGTGAAGGAAGGAGAGACCCAATGAACACTGAAGCTTTCTTT,CASSEGRRDPMNTEAFF
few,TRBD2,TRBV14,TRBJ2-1,TGTGCCAGCAGCCAAGATTGGCCGGGAGGGGGGTACAATGAGCAGTTCTTC,CASSQDWPGGGYNEQFF
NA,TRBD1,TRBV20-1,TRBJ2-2,TGCAGTGCGAGGAGGGGGGCGGACAGGGTTTCTCGGAACACCGGGGAGCTGTTTTTT,CSARRGADRVSRNTGELFF
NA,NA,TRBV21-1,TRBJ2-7,TGTGCCAGCAGCTACCTCTCCCCGGGGGCGGGGGAGCAGTACTTC,CASSYLSPGAGEQYF
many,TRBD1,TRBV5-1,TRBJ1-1,TGCGCCAGCAGCTTGGCAGGGGGGGCTGAAGCTTTCTTT,CASSLAGGAEAFF
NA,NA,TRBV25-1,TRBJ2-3,TGTGCCAGCAGTGAATATGGTACGGGCCCCACAGATACGCAGTATTTT,CASSEYGTGPTDTQYF
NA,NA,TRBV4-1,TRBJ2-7,TGCGCCAGCTACGCCAAGATAATGGGTGGGGCTGAGTCCTACGAGCAGTACTTC,CASYAKIMGGAESYEQYF
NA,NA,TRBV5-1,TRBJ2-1,TGCGCCAGCAGCCAACAGGTTCTTACCTACAATGAGCAGTTCTTC,CASSQQVLTYNEQFF
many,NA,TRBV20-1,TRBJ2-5,TGCAGTGCCAACGACGGGTACCAAGAGACCCAGTACTTC,CSANDGYQETQYF